This T cell receptor (beta chain) was found in a study of blood T cell repertoires in COVID-19. In the study overall: T cells, B-cell-depleted T cells, or PBMCs provided the cDNA or gDNA that served as material.

Source study methods: Nucleated cell counts were estimated from reference gene primer amplification. Sequenced by immunoSEQ multiplex PCR; TCRdb stores in-frame clones only, minus some. The DNA was the basis for D and trimming; V, J and clone size are from that table. The sample lists 220,000 or so clones, 89% seen once, with about 6.3% in the top ten. The sequence was obtained from a man aged 60 to 75 who had recovered from COVID-19. The sample comprised peripheral blood.

The CDR3 nucleotides read TGCGCCAGCAGCTTGTATCCGGGGAGGTCTGAAGCTTTCTTT. The encoded protein is CASSLYPGRSEAFF. The chain couples TRBV5-1 to TRBJ1-1; D is unresolved. CDR1 is SGHRS and CDR2 is YFSETQ in the germline V gene. The CDR3 is made up of 14 amino acids. The germline V and J ends were trimmed by 1 base and 6 bases, with 13 bases remaining between them. The variable domain in full, completed from reference TRBV5-1 and TRBJ1-1, reads KAGVTQTPRYLIKTRGQQVTLSCSPISGHRSVSWYQQTPGQGLQFLFEYFSETQRNKGNFPGRFSGRQFSNSRSEMNVSTLELGDSALYLCASSLYPGRSEAFFGQGTRLTVV.